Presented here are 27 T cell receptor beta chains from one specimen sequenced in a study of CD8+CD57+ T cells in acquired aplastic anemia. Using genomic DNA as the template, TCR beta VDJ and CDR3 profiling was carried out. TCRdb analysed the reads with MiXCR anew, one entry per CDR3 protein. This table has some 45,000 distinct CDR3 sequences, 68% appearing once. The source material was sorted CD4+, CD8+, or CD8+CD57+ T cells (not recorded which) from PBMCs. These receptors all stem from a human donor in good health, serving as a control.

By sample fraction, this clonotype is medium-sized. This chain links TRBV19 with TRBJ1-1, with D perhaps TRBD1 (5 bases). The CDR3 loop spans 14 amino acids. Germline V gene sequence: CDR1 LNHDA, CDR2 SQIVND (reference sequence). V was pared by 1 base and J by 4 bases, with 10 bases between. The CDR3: CASSIGSGITEAFF. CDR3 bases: TGTGCCAGTAGTATAGGTTCAGGGATCACTGAAGCTTTCTTT. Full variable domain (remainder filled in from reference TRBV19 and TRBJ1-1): DGGITQSPKYLFRKEGQNVTLSCEQNLNHDAMYWYRQDPGQGLRLIYYSQIVNDFQKGDIAEGYSVSREKKESFPLTVTSAQKNPTAFYLCASSIGSGITEAFFGQGTRLTVV.

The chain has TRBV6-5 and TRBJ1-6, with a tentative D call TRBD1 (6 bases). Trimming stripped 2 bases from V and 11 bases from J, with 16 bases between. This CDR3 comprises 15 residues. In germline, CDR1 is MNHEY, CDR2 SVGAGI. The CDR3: CASSYLPGGRAPLHF. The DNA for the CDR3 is TGTGCCAGCAGTTACCTCCCGGGGGGGCGGGCACCCCTCCACTTT.

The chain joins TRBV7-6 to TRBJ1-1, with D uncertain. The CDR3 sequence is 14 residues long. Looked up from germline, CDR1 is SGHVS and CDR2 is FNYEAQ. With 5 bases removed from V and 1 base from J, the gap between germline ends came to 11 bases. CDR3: CASSRSTGNTEAFF. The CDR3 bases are TGTGCCAGCAGCAGATCGACGGGGAACACTGAAGCTTTCTTT.

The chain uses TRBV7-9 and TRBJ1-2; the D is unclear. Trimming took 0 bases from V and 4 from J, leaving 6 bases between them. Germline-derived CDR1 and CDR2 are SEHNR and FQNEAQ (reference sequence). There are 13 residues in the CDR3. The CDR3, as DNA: TGTGCCAGCAGCTTAGCTAGCACCTATGGCTACACCTTC. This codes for CASSLASTYGYTF.

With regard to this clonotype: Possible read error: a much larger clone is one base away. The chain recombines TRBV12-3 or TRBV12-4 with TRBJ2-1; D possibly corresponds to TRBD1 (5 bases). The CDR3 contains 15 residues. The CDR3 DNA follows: TGTGCCAGCGGTTTAGTCAGGGATTCCTACAATGAGCAGTTCTTC. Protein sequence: CASGLVRDSYNEQFF.

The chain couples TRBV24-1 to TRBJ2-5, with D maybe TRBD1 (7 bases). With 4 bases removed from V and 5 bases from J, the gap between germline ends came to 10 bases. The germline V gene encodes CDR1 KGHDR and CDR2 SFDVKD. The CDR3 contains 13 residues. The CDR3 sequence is CATSEQGRETQYF. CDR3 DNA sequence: TGTGCCACCAGTGAACAGGGGAGGGAGACCCAGTACTTC.

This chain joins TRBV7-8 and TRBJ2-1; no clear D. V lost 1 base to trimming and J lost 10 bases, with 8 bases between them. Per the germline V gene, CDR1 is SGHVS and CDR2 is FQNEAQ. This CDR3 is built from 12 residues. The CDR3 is CASSLVGSEQFF. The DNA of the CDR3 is TGTGCCAGCAGCTTAGTAGGGTCCGAGCAGTTCTTC.

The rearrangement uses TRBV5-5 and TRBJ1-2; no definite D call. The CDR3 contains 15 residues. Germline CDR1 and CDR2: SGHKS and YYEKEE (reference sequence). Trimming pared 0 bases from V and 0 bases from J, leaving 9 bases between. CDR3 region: CASSLEAASNYGYTF. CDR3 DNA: TGTGCCAGCAGCTTGGAGGCAGCCTCTAACTATGGCTACACCTTC.

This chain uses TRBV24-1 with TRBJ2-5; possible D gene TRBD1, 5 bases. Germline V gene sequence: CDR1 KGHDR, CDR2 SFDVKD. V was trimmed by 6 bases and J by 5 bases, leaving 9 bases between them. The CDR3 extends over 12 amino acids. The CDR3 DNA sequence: TGTGCCACCAGTCAACCAGGGGAGACCCAGTACTTC. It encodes CATSQPGETQYF.

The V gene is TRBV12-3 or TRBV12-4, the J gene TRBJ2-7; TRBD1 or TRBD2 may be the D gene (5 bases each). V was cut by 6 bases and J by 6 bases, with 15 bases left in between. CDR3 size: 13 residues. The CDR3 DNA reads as TGTGCCAGCAGCCTCTCATTAGGGACCGAGCAGTACTTC. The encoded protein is CASSLSLGTEQYF.

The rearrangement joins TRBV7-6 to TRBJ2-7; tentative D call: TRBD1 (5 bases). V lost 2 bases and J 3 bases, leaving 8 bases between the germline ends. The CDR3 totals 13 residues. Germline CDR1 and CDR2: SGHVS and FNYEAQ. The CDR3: CASSLWGGYEQYF. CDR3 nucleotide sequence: TGTGCCAGCAGCTTATGGGGCGGCTACGAGCAGTACTTC. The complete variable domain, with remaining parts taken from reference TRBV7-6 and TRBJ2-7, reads GAGVSQSPRYKVTKRGQDVALRCDPISGHVSLYWYRQALGQGPEFLTYFNYEAQQDKSGLPNDRFSAERPEGSISTLTIQRTEQRDSAMYRCASSLWGGYEQYFGPGTRLTVT.

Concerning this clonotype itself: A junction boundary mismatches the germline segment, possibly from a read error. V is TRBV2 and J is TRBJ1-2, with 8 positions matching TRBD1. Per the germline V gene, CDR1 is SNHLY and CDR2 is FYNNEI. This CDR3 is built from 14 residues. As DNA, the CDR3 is TGTGCCAGCAGTGAAGGGACAGGGAGCTATAGCTACATCTTC. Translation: CASSEGTGSYSYIF.

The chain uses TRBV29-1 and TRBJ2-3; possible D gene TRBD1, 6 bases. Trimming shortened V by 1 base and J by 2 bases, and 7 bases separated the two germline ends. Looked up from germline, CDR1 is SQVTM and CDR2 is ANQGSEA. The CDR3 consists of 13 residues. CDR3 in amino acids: CSVEGTATDTQYF. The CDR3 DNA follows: TGCAGCGTTGAAGGGACAGCCACAGATACGCAGTATTTT.

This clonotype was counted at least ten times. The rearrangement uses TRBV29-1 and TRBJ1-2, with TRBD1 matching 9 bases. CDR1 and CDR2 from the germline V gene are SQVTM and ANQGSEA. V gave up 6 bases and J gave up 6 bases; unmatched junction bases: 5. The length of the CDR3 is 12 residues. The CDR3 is CSVLQGANGYTF. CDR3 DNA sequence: TGCAGCGTGCTACAGGGGGCTAATGGCTACACCTTC. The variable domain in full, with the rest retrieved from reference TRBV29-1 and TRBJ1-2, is SAVISQKPSRDICQRGTSLTIQCQVDSQVTMMFWYRQQPGQSLTLIATANQGSEATYESGFVIDKFPISRPNLTFSTLTVSNMSPEDSSIYLCSVLQGANGYTFGSGTRLTVV.

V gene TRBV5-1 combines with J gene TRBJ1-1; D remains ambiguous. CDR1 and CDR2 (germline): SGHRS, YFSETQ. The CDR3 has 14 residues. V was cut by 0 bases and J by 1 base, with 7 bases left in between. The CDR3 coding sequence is TGCGCCAGCAGCTTGGGTGGAGAGAACACTGAAGCTTTCTTT. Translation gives CASSLGGENTEAFF.

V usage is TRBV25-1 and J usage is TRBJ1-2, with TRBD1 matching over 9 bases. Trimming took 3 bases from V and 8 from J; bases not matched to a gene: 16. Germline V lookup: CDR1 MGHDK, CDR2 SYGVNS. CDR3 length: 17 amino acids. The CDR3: CASSDSGGQGIGRGYTF. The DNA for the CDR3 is TGTGCCAGCAGTGATTCCGGGGGACAGGGAATCGGTCGGGGCTACACCTTC.

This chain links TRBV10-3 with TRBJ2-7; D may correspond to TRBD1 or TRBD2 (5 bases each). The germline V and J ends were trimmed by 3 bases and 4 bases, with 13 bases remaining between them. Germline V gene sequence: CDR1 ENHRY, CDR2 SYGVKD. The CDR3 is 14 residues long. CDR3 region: CAISDGTPHYEQYF. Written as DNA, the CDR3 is TGTGCCATCAGTGACGGGACCCCCCATTACGAGCAGTACTTC.

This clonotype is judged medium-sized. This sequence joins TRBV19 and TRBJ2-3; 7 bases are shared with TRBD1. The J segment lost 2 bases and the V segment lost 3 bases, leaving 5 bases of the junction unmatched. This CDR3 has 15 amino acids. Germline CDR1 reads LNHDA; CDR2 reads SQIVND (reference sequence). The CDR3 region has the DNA TGTGCCAGTAGTATCAATGGACAGGCCACAGATACGCAGTATTTT. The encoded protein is CASSINGQATDTQYF.

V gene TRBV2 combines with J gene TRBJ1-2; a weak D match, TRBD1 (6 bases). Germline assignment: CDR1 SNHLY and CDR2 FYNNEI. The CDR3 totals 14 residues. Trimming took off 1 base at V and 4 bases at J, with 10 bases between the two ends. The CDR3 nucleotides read TGTGCCAGCAGTGAAGACCAGGGGCGCTATGGCTACACCTTC. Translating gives CASSEDQGRYGYTF.

The CDR3 sequence: CASSRSLTSTDTQYF. The CDR3 DNA reads TGTGCCAGCAGCCGGAGTTTAACTAGCACAGATACGCAGTATTTT. The V call is TRBV2, the J call TRBJ2-3; D is undetermined. The CDR3 consists of 15 residues. From germline, CDR1 is SNHLY and CDR2 FYNNEI. V lost 6 bases, J lost 0 bases, and 13 bases lay in between.

As DNA, the CDR3 is TGTGCCAGCAGTTTTGGGCAGAAAGAGACCCAGTACTTC. Its protein is CASSFGQKETQYF. V is TRBV12-3 or TRBV12-4 and J is TRBJ2-5; D uncertain. Trimming took off 3 bases at V and 3 bases at J, with 8 bases between the two ends. CDR3 length equals 13 residues.

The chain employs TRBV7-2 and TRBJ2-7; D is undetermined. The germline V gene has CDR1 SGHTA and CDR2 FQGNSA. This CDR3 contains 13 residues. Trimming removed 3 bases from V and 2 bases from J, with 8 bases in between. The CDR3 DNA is TGTGCCAGCAGCTTCGACCGACCCTACGAGCAGTACTTC. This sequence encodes CASSFDRPYEQYF.

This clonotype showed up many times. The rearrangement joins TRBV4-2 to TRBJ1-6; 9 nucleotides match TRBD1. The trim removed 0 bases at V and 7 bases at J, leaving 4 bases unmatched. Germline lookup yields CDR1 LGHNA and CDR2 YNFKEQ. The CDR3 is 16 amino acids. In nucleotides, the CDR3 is TGTGCCAGCAGCCAAGACCGGGACAGGGACAATTCACCCCTCCACTTT. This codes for CASSQDRDRDNSPLHF.

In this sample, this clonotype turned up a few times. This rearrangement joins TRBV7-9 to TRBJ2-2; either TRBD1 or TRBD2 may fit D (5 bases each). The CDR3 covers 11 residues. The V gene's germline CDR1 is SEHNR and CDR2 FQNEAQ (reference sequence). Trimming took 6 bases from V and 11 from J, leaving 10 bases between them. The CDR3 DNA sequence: TGTGCCAGCAGTACCGGGACCGAGCTGTTTTTT. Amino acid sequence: CASSTGTELFF.

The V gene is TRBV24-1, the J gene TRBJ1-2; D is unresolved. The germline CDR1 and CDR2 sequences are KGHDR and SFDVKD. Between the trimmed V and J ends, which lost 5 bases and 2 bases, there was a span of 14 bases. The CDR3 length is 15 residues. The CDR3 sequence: CATSVAESGNYGYTF. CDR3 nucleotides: TGTGCCACCAGTGTCGCAGAGTCGGGGAACTATGGCTACACCTTC.

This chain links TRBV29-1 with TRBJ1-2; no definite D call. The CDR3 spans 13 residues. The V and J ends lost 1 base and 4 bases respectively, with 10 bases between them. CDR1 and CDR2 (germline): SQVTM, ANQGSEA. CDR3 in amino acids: CSVEALTAYGYTF. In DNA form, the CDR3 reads TGCAGCGTTGAAGCTCTCACAGCCTATGGCTACACCTTC.

CDR3 amino acids: CASRVGGGLTDTQYF. The CDR3 DNA reads as TGTGCCAGTAGGGTGGGCGGGGGCCTCACAGATACGCAGTATTTT. This chain links TRBV19 with TRBJ2-3; possibly TRBD2 for D (7 bases). V was clipped by 6 bases and J by 2 bases, with 15 bases between them. CDR3 length: 15 amino acids. Germline lookup yields CDR1 LNHDA and CDR2 SQIVND (reference sequence).